A single T cell receptor beta chain is shown here with its context. Its matching antigen is unknown. The source of the sample is a study of cytomegalovirus exposure and HLA in healthy donors. The PCR employed 60 Vbeta primers together with 13 Jbeta primers. Repertoires were generated with immunoSEQ multiplex PCR, while TCRdb's copy carries only in-frame clones and drops some. The sample consists of 170,000 or so clones, around four fifths of them appearing once. Study-wide results and limits: The study designated 150 or so TCR beta chains cytomegalovirus-associated.

Trimming shortened V by 3 bases and J by 1 base, and 18 bases separated the two germline ends. Germline values: CDR1 GTSNPN, CDR2 SVGIG (reference sequence). The CDR3 is made up of 16 amino acids. The sequenced sample was PBMCs. The chain employs TRBV30 and TRBJ1-2; possible D gene TRBD1, 5 bases. This TCR came from a woman in her sixties in good health and CMV-seropositive. The DNA for the CDR3 is TGTGCCTGGAGCCGACCAGGGACGGGAGTTAACTATGGCTACACCTTC. Translation gives CAWSRPGTGVNYGYTF. Supplemented by reference TRBV30 and TRBJ1-2, the full variable domain reads SQTIHQWPATLVQPVGSPLSLECTVEGTSNPNLYWYRQAAGRGLQLLFYSVGIGQISSEVPQNLSASRPQDRQFILSSKKLLLSDSGFYLCAWSRPGTGVNYGYTFGSGTRLTVV.